One sample yielded the 2 T cell receptor beta chains listed below, sequenced in a study of T cell clones after liver transplantation. The data were produced by immunoSEQ multiplex PCR, yet TCRdb's version contains in-frame clones alone and is incomplete. In the table there are roughly 23,000 clones, roughly 92% of which are singletons. The starting material was CD8+ T cells from blood, obtained less than 28 months after liver transplant. These receptors all come from a human patient who received a liver transplant. Some T cells may trace back to the graft donor.

The J gene is TRBJ2-7, the V gene TRBV27; 7 nucleotides match TRBD2. The junction had 6 bases not matched to a gene; V was cut back by 7 bases and J by 0 bases. The CDR3 loop spans 14 amino acids. Per the germline V gene, CDR1 is MNHEY and CDR2 is SMNVEV (reference sequence). This CDR3 is CASKEGGNSYEQYF. CDR3 coding DNA: TGTGCCAGCAAGGAGGGAGGGAACTCCTACGAGCAGTACTTC.

J is TRBJ2-7 and V is TRBV4-3, with 13 bases fitting TRBD2. The CDR3 runs 16 residues. Germline trimming cut 1 base from V and 3 bases from J; bases unmatched to any gene: 3. The germline V gene encodes CDR1 LGHNA and CDR2 YSLEER. The CDR3 is CASSQGGLAGDYEQYF. CDR3 nucleotides: TGCGCCAGCAGCCAAGGCGGACTAGCGGGAGACTACGAGCAGTACTTC.